The sequence of this T cell receptor (beta chain) was determined in a study of CD8+ T cells in alopecia areata (dated by TCRdb to the late 2010s). At the level of the whole study: The treated patients, all with moderate-to-severe alopecia areata, were enrolled in an open-label pilot trial of oral tofacitinib given at 5 to 10 mg twice daily. Patients stayed on tofacitinib for 6 to 18 months and then had 6 months of follow-up off drug so that delayed response and recurrence could be assessed. The SALT score, which quantifies the percentage of affected scalp surface area, was used to measure disease severity in treated patients. To study T cell clonal expansion in alopecia areata, the researchers applied high-throughput TCRbeta sequencing to both the C3H/HeJ mouse model and human patients. Scalp tissue and sorted CD4+ and CD8+ peripheral blood T cells from patchy and totalis/universalis alopecia areata patients and from healthy controls were covered by human TCRbeta sequencing. Biopsies were taken from tofacitinib-treated patients at baseline and at 4 and 24 weeks of treatment, and a later scalp biopsy was taken in several of the tofacitinib-treated patients. Scalp clonality was compared across normal scalp (n=4), patchy alopecia areata scalp (n=8), and alopecia totalis/universalis scalp (n=8). RNA was obtained with the PAXgene miRNA kit for fixed scalp, the miRNeasy kit for PBMCs, and the RNeasy kit for mouse skin. immunoSEQ multiplex PCR using 35 Vbeta forward primers and 13 Jbeta reverse primers was used to amplify TCRbeta CDR3 regions. General study outcomes and caveats: Unlike mouse skin, which is dominated by gammadelta T cells, normal human skin has resident alphabeta T cells that are also sequenced, and this complicates analysis of the scalp TCR repertoire. Because the treated cohort was small and included a single nonresponder, larger studies are needed to assess links between baseline CD8+ expansion and response. Compared with mice, TCR sequences shared between patients were less clear, possibly partly because of HLA diversity across the patient population. During tofacitinib treatment, many expanded lesional clones stuck around in both scalp and blood, and this persistence may partly explain why relapse happens after treatment is stopped. Tofacitinib significantly lowered scalp clonality and the number of expanded CD8+ clones among the top 100 scalp clones. Compared with normal scalp, lesional scalp had higher clonality and more expanded CD8+ clones, particularly in alopecia totalis/universalis, a pattern that suggests antigenic drive.

According to the study, the label for this sample's treatment or condition signals: oral pan-JAK inhibitor, 5-10 mg twice daily. Lesional scalp punch biopsies and peripheral blood were obtained from alopecia areata patients. PBMCs were separated by density centrifugation and stained for CD3, CD4 and CD8, after which CD4+ and CD8+ T cells were sorted on a FACSAria. This clone showed up just a few times. It has no known antigen specificity. No much larger clone exists at a distance of one base, and base qualities are not known. From a lookup of the germline V gene, CDR1 and CDR2 are SQVTM and ANQGSEA. Including cysteine and phenylalanine, the CDR3 has 13 amino acids. Of all the DNA, just the CDR3 is kept, 39 bases in frame from base 1. V is shortened by 4 bases, J by 5 bases, and the region joining them spans 11 bases. The library was generated by the immunoSEQ multiplex PCR assay. RNA was extracted from all samples and reverse transcribed into cDNA as template for TCR sequencing. First-strand cDNA was synthesized using SuperScript III with a 2:1 mix of oligo-dT and random hexamers. A synthetic immune receptor repertoire was used to assess amplification bias, and residual bias was removed computationally. As for the authors' bioinformatics: After raw reads were preprocessed to remove errors, the CDR3 was defined following IMGT conventions as running from the conserved cysteine to phenylalanine. Clonality was computed as 1 minus the Shannon entropy, with the entropy normalized by log2 of the number of productive unique TCRs. Whether each scalp clone was CD4 or CD8 was inferred by checking scalp TCRbeta sequences against the CD4 and CD8 repertoires from sorted blood. Sourced from immuneACCESS, this table was stored by TCRdb with only in-frame sequences that have V and J called. A share of the clones is absent; for the studies checked, an unresolved V gene accounts for under half, and the remainder has no known explanation. That table is the source of V, J and clone size, and D and trimming were worked out from the DNA. A total of fewer than 250,000 clones appear in this sample, around two fifths of them only once. The top ten constitute almost 0.5% of the sample.

This chain joins TRBV29-1 to TRBJ2-2, with no reliable assignment of the D segment. Sequenced here: CD4+ T cells sorted from blood, sampled between weeks 30 and 35, from a patient treated with tofacitinib. The clonotype was recovered from a human donor with alopecia areata. The encoded CDR3 is CSVGAHGTGELFF. In nucleotides, the sequence is TGCAGCGTTGGGGCTCACGGGACCGGGGAGCTGTTTTTT.